This T cell receptor beta chain was sequenced in a study of blood T cells in healthy people across ages. General observations from the study: Comparison with aged donors showed that long-lived donors had more naive CD4+ cells and higher diversity. Roughly linear declines in TCR beta diversity per million T cells occurred with age.

Using a J-beta primer mix together with a sample-barcoded 5' primer, a second PCR was run for about 6 to 11 cycles. Tags on each cDNA molecule came from a template-switch adaptor with 12 random nucleotides. Every sample produced at least 2.5 million CDR3-containing paired-end reads. One entry per CDR3 protein, called by TCRdb with MiXCR from the 5' RACE reads. The profile shows about 680,000 distinct CDR3 sequences, 45% to 50% of them singletons. Germline CDR1 SGHTA, CDR2 FQGTGA. With 2 bases removed from V and 8 bases from J, the gap between germline ends came to 12 bases. The CDR3 sequence is 13 residues long. With regard to this clonotype: The antigen is not known.

The TCR was taken from a woman aged 60-75 years in good health. The sequencing input was blood. The rearrangement links TRBV7-3 to TRBJ1-2; D gene unclear. The CDR3 DNA reads TGTGCCAGCAGCTTAGCCACAGTGGCGGGCTACACCTTC. Amino acids: CASSLATVAGYTF.